This T cell receptor beta chain was identified in a study of monozygotic twins with inflammatory bowel disease. The CDR3 length is 14 residues. Germline-derived CDR1 and CDR2 are SEHNR and FQNEAQ (reference sequence). T cells were not sorted, and total RNA was isolated straight from whole blood. Each of TCRalpha and TCRbeta cDNA went through two nested PCRs, lasting about 15 and 9 cycles. With the 5' RACE reads reprocessed, TCRdb shows one record per CDR3 protein and no DNA. The record lists approximately 400,000 distinct CDR3 sequences, of which the ten most abundant hold around 2.4%. The TCR originated in a human donor with ulcerative colitis or Crohn's disease, or a healthy co-twin of an affected twin (not recorded which). Sequences were obtained from blood. V gene TRBV7-9 combines with J gene TRBJ2-5; the TRBD1 assignment by TCRdb is unverifiable without DNA. The CDR3 sequence: CASSAGQGAETQYF.